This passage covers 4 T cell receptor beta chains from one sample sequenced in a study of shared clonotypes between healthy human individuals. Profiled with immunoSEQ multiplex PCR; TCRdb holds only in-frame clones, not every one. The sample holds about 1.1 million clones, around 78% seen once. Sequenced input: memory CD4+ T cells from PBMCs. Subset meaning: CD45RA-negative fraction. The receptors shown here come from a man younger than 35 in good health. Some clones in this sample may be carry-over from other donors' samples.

This chain's CDR3 is CAISVGQTKNIQYF. In nucleotides, the CDR3 is TGTGCCATCAGTGTCGGGCAGACCAAAAACATTCAGTACTTC. This chain connects TRBV10-3 to TRBJ2-4; D is unresolved. Germline values: CDR1 ENHRY, CDR2 SYGVKD. The ends were cut back, 4 bases at V and 2 bases at J, with 9 bases in the middle. The CDR3 length is 14 residues.

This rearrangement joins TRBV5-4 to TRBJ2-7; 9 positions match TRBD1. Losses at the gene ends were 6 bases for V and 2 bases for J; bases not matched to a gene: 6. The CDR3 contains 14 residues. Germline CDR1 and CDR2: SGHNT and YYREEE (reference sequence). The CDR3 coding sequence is TGTGCCAGCAAAAAGGACAGGGGAACCTACGAGCAGTACTTC. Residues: CASKKDRGTYEQYF.

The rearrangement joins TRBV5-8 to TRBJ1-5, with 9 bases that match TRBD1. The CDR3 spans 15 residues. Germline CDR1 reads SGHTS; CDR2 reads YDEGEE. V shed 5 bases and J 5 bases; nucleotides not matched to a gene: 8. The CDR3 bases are TGTGCCAGCAGTCCCGGGACAGGGAAAGATCAGCCCCAGCATTTT. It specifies CASSPGTGKDQPQHF.

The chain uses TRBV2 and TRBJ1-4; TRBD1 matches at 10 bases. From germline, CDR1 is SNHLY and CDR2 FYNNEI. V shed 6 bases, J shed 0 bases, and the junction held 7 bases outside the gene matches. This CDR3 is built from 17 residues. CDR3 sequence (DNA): TGTGCCAGCAGGCAGTGGGGACAGGGGACAACTAATGAAAAACTGTTTTTT. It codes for CASRQWGQGTTNEKLFF.